Presented here are 18 T cell receptor beta chains from one specimen sequenced in a study of blood T cell repertoires in COVID-19. Profiling relied on immunoSEQ multiplex PCR, and the TCRdb table lists in-frame clones only, not all of them. The table has about 120,000 clones, around 87% seen once. The sample consisted of peripheral blood. These receptors all stem from a woman in her 70s with acute or convalescent COVID-19.

Turning to this clone: The germline gene is not matched at one end of the junction; a read error may be the cause. This chain uses TRBV28 with TRBJ1-1; 7 bases align to TRBD1. The CDR3 loop spans 14 amino acids. Germline V gene lookup returns CDR1 MDHEN and CDR2 SYDVKM. The DNA for the CDR3 is TGTGTCAGCAGCCGCGCCGGGACAGTAATTTCGGCTTTCTTT. It translates to CVSSRAGTVISAFF.

The chain joins TRBV12-5 to TRBJ2-7; 9 bases fit TRBD2. Germline V gene lookup returns CDR1 LGHNT and CDR2 FRNRAP. The CDR3 spans 16 residues. The V gene end was trimmed by 6 bases and the J gene end by 5 bases; junction bases not matched to a gene: 14. The CDR3 bases are TGTGCTAGTGGCGCCGGGCTGGCGGGGGGGATCGACGAGCAGTACTTC. This translates into CASGAGLAGGIDEQYF.

The CDR3 loop is CATSPGRGWLADLGTQYF. Written as DNA, the CDR3 is TGTGCCACCAGTCCCGGAAGGGGGTGGCTAGCCGACTTGGGGACCCAGTACTTC. The chain recombines TRBV15 with TRBJ2-5; tentatively, D is TRBD1 (6 bases). The V gene lost 6 bases and the J gene lost 7 bases, with 30 bases spanning the gap. Germline V gives CDR1 LNHNV, CDR2 YYDKDF (reference sequence). The CDR3 length is 18 residues.

V usage is TRBV2 and J usage is TRBJ1-2; 7 bases fit TRBD1. V lost 7 bases, J lost 7 bases, and 12 bases stayed unmatched. Per germline, CDR1 SNHLY and CDR2 FYNNEI. This CDR3 is 14 amino acids long. DNA of the CDR3: TGTGCCAGCACTACCCGACAGGGAGGAAGTGGCTACACCTTC. Translation gives CASTTRQGGSGYTF.

The chain combines TRBV7-3 with TRBJ2-7; 9 nucleotides align to TRBD2. There are 14 residues in the CDR3. Germline trimming cut 5 bases from V and 6 bases from J; bases unmatched to any gene: 8. Germline loops: CDR1 SGHTA, CDR2 FQGTGA. CDR3: CASSPGTSQVEQYF. For the CDR3, the DNA is TGTGCCAGCAGCCCCGGGACTAGCCAGGTCGAGCAGTACTTC.

The V gene is TRBV12-3 or TRBV12-4, the J gene TRBJ1-1; D gene uncertain. Trimming removed 6 bases from V and 0 bases from J, with 8 bases in between. The CDR3 consists of 13 residues. DNA of the CDR3: TGTGCCAGCAGCCAGATTCTGAACACTGAAGCTTTCTTT. Its translation is CASSQILNTEAFF.

This clone was observed a few times. J is TRBJ2-7 and V is TRBV28; TRBD1 matches at 12 bases. After removal of 6 bases from V and 2 bases from J, the junction contained 5 bases not matched to a gene. The CDR3 loop spans 15 amino acids. The germline gives CDR1 MDHEN, CDR2 SYDVKM. DNA for the CDR3: TGTGCCAGCAGGGCGGGACAGGGGGCCCCCTACGAGCAGTACTTC. It specifies CASRAGQGAPYEQYF.

In DNA, the CDR3 is TGTGCCAGCAGCTCCCGGGAAAAACTGTTTTTT. Translating gives CASSSREKLFF. The chain couples TRBV3-1 (or the pseudogene TRBV3-2) to TRBJ1-4; D is unclear. CDR1 is LGHDT and CDR2 is YNNKEL in the germline V gene (reference sequence). Between the trimmed V and J ends, which lost 5 bases and 8 bases, there was a span of 6 bases. The CDR3 totals 11 residues.

This clone was observed once. The V gene is TRBV27, the J gene TRBJ2-7, with TRBD1 identical over 12 bases. Trimming took 5 bases from V and 6 from J; bases not matched to a gene: 5. There are 14 residues in the CDR3. Germline V gene sequence: CDR1 MNHEY, CDR2 SMNVEV (reference sequence). Written as DNA, the CDR3 is TGTGCCAGCAGTCCCGGGACAGGGGGCCTCGAGCAGTACTTC. This translates into CASSPGTGGLEQYF.

The chain combines TRBV19 with TRBJ2-2; 13 bases agree with TRBD2. This CDR3 has 14 amino acids. V lost 10 bases and J lost 6; bases outside the gene matches: 5. CDR1 and CDR2 (germline): LNHDA, SQIVND (reference sequence). The DNA for the CDR3 is TGTGCCACCCGACTAGCGGGGGGTTCCGGGGAGCTGTTTTTT. Amino acid sequence: CATRLAGGSGELFF.

The rearrangement uses TRBV7-2 and TRBJ2-7; 8 bases are shared with TRBD1. This CDR3 is built from 14 residues. Germline values: CDR1 SGHTA, CDR2 FQGNSA. With 5 bases clipped from V and 3 bases from J, the junction kept 6 bases outside the gene matches. The CDR3 is CASSHGQGDYEQYF. CDR3 in DNA: TGTGCCAGCAGCCACGGACAGGGAGACTACGAGCAGTACTTC.

The rearrangement uses TRBV2 and TRBJ1-5, with 7 bases aligning to TRBD1. The CDR3 extends over 14 amino acids. V lost 6 bases and J lost 4; bases outside the gene matches: 6. The germline CDR1 and CDR2 sequences are SNHLY and FYNNEI. CDR3 coding DNA: TGTGCCAGCAGCGGGACAGTTGATAATCAGCCCCAGCATTTT. Protein sequence: CASSGTVDNQPQHF.

J is TRBJ2-5 and V is TRBV5-1; the match to TRBD2 covers 8 bases. From germline, CDR1 is SGHRS and CDR2 YFSETQ. CDR3 length: 15 residues. Unmatched junction bases numbered 7, after V lost 4 bases and J lost 2 bases. The CDR3 region is CASSRLSGGQETQYF. The CDR3 DNA reads as TGCGCCAGCAGCCGACTTTCGGGGGGGCAAGAGACCCAGTACTTC.

This clone was observed a single time. V and J are TRBV2 and TRBJ2-7, with D possibly TRBD1 on 6 matching bases. The CDR3 consists of 14 residues. Germline V gene lookup returns CDR1 SNHLY and CDR2 FYNNEI. V lost 6 bases and J lost 6, with 18 bases in between. CDR3 amino acids: CASRGATGRGEQYF. DNA for the CDR3: TGTGCCAGCAGGGGGGCCACGGGGCGTGGCGAGCAGTACTTC.

This sequence joins TRBV18 and TRBJ2-5, with 7 bases fitting TRBD1. The length of the CDR3 is 15 residues. The trim removed 0 bases at V and 5 bases at J, leaving 6 bases unmatched. The germline gives CDR1 KGHSH, CDR2 LQKENI. The CDR3 region has the DNA TGTGCCAGCTCACCACCGCAGACAGGGCGGGAGACCCAGTACTTC. It is translated as CASSPPQTGRETQYF.

CDR3 nucleotide sequence: TGTGCTAGTGGTTCCCTCCGGGACAGGGCCTACAATGAGCAGTTCTTC. Protein: CASGSLRDRAYNEQFF. The chain is built from TRBV12-5 and TRBJ2-1, with 9 bases lining up with TRBD1. This CDR3 region has 16 residues. Germline V lookup: CDR1 LGHNT, CDR2 FRNRAP. The J segment lost 2 bases and the V segment lost 4 bases, leaving 6 bases of the junction unmatched.

This chain connects TRBV9 to TRBJ2-3; possible D gene TRBD2, 5 bases. The germline CDR1 and CDR2 sequences are SGDLS and YYNGEE. CDR3 length: 16 amino acids. The V end was cut by 4 bases, the J end by 0 bases, with 15 bases between. The CDR3 DNA is TGTGCCAGCAGCCCGCACCAGACTACGAGCACAGATACGCAGTATTTT. As protein: CASSPHQTTSTDTQYF.

The chain links TRBV24-1 to TRBJ2-5, with a weak D call TRBD2 (7 bases). The CDR3 is made up of 15 amino acids. V was shortened by 0 bases and J by 6 bases, with 13 bases between the two germline ends. CDR1 KGHDR and CDR2 SFDVKD come from the germline V gene. CDR3 region: CATSDLDGGGKTQYF. DNA for the CDR3: TGTGCCACCAGTGATTTGGATGGGGGGGGCAAGACCCAGTACTTC.